Below are 24 T cell receptor beta chains sequenced from a single sample in a study of T cell clusters in autoimmune cytopenias. Each sample's input was 250 ng genomic DNA, approximately 37,500 genome equivalents. Multiplex touch-down PCR amplified TRB using TRB-A and TRB-B pools in one tube. TCRdb reanalyzed the multiplex PCR reads, giving one entry per CDR3 protein sequence and no DNA. The sample includes some 7,600 distinct CDR3 sequences. Sequencing used peripheral blood. These receptors originate from a human donor with an autoimmune cytopenia or autoimmune hepatitis (not recorded which).

The chain uses TRBV28 and TRBJ2-7. Germline V gene data show CDR1 as MDHEN and CDR2 as SYDVKM. The CDR3 length is 15 residues. CDR3: CASSSSDGESYEQYF.

According to its frequency, this clonotype is medium-sized. The rearrangement links TRBV27 to TRBJ2-1; with no DNA, the TCRdb D assignment of TRBD2 cannot be verified. CDR1 MNHEY and CDR2 SMNVEV come from the germline V gene (reference sequence). The CDR3 length is 15 residues. The CDR3 sequence is CASSLFLVGANEQFF.

This clonotype shows up as medium-sized by frequency. The CDR3 reads CASGVRTGGTDTQYF. The chain has TRBV12-3 or TRBV12-4 and TRBJ2-3; TCRdb names TRBD1, which stays unverified in the absence of DNA. The CDR3 extends over 15 amino acids.

J is TRBJ2-1 and V is TRBV7-9. The germline CDR1 and CDR2 sequences are SEHNR and FQNEAQ (reference sequence). The CDR3 runs 12 residues. The CDR3 loop is CASSFARGEQFF.

This clonotype is labeled medium-sized based on frequency. The chain has TRBV7-2 and TRBJ2-7. The CDR3 is 11 amino acids. The germline CDR1 and CDR2 sequences are SGHTA and FQGNSA. This CDR3 reads CASTNSYEQYF. Based on the CDR3 plus reference TRBV7-2 and TRBJ2-7, the full variable domain is GAGVSQSPSNKVTEKGKDVELRCDPISGHTALYWYRQSLGQGLEFLIYFQGNSAPDKSGLPSDRFSAERTGGSVSTLTIQRTQQEDSAVYLCASTNSYEQYFGPGTRLTVT.

The chain links TRBV19 to TRBJ2-2; TCRdb names TRBD1, which stays unverified in the absence of DNA. Germline-derived CDR1 and CDR2 are LNHDA and SQIVND (reference sequence). This CDR3 region has 15 residues. CDR3 loop: CASSIDQGAAGELFF. The whole variable domain, remainder taken from reference TRBV19 and TRBJ2-2, is DGGITQSPKYLFRKEGQNVTLSCEQNLNHDAMYWYRQDPGQGLRLIYYSQIVNDFQKGDIAEGYSVSREKKESFPLTVTSAQKNPTAFYLCASSIDQGAAGELFFGEGSRLTVL.

The chain links TRBV6-4 to TRBJ2-6; TCRdb picks TRBD2, but there is no DNA to check that call. The CDR3 is made up of 17 amino acids. Germline values: CDR1 MRHNA, CDR2 SNTAGT. The CDR3 spells CASRSRLAGSGANVLTF.

This clonotype registers medium-sized (0.01 to 0.1%) by frequency. This chain joins TRBV29-1 and TRBJ2-1; TCRdb proposes TRBD1, but this gene call is untestable without DNA. The germline V gene encodes CDR1 SQVTM and CDR2 ANQGSEA. The CDR3 length is 15 residues. The CDR3: CSVESPRRSYNEQFF.

Measured by frequency, this clonotype is medium-sized. The chain employs TRBV6-5 and TRBJ1-6. CDR3 size: 12 residues. CDR1 is MNHEY, CDR2 SVGAGI, per germline. The CDR3 loop is CASTAYNSPLHF.

This sequence joins TRBV28 and TRBJ2-7; with no DNA, the TCRdb D assignment of TRBD1 cannot be verified. CDR1 is MDHEN and CDR2 is SYDVKM in the germline V gene. The CDR3 is made up of 15 amino acids. CDR3 in amino acids: CASTGSPGSGYEQYF.

The V gene is TRBV30, the J gene TRBJ1-6. Looked up from germline, CDR1 is GTSNPN and CDR2 is SVGIG (reference sequence). The CDR3 is made up of 13 amino acids. This CDR3 is CAWSRGNNSPLHF.

Measured by frequency, this clonotype is medium-sized. The chain carries TRBV19 and TRBJ1-4. Germline CDR1 reads LNHDA; CDR2 reads SQIVND (reference sequence). CDR3 length: 15 residues. This CDR3 reads CASTMAGATNEKLFF.

This chain joins TRBV6-4 and TRBJ2-3; TCRdb's D call, TRBD1, is unchecked because there is no DNA. CDR1 is MRHNA and CDR2 is SNTAGT in the germline V gene. This CDR3 spans 15 amino acids. CDR3: CASSRDRGLADTQYF.

This clonotype is medium-sized by frequency. The CDR3 sequence: CASSIGTGQGSRSYTF. V gene TRBV5-5 combines with J gene TRBJ1-2; TCRdb's assignment of TRBD1 cannot be checked, as there is no DNA. The germline V gene has CDR1 SGHKS and CDR2 YYEKEE (reference sequence). The CDR3 loop spans 16 amino acids.

V is TRBV27 and J is TRBJ2-3; TCRdb designates TRBD2, a call that cannot be tested without DNA. Germline V gene data show CDR1 as MNHEY and CDR2 as SMNVEV (reference sequence). This CDR3 is 16 amino acids long. The CDR3 here is CASRIAAGSSTDTQYF.

Frequency places this clonotype as medium-sized. The rearrangement joins TRBV30 to TRBJ2-1; TCRdb proposes TRBD2, but this gene call is untestable without DNA. CDR3 length equals 15 residues. Germline values: CDR1 GTSNPN, CDR2 SVGIG (reference sequence). The CDR3 loop reads CAWSTSAFGYNEQFF.

According to its frequency, this clonotype is medium-sized (0.01 to 0.1%). The V and J genes are TRBV6-2 or TRBV6-3 and TRBJ2-1; TCRdb's D gene call, TRBD2, goes unchecked for lack of DNA. Per the germline V gene, CDR1 is MNHEY and CDR2 is SVGEGT. This CDR3 comprises 15 residues. CDR3 in amino acids: CASMGLADHYNEQFF.

Its frequency marks this clonotype as medium-sized. The genes are TRBV15 and TRBJ2-7; TCRdb names TRBD2, which stays unverified in the absence of DNA. The germline V gene has CDR1 LNHNV and CDR2 YYDKDF (reference sequence). The length of the CDR3 is 15 residues. The CDR3: CATMRSSGRVNEQYF.

This clonotype shows up as medium-sized by frequency. The rearrangement uses TRBV12-3 or TRBV12-4 and TRBJ2-2; with no DNA, the TCRdb D assignment of TRBD1 cannot be verified. The CDR3 is made up of 15 amino acids. Here the CDR3 reads CASSTHQGNTGELFF.

Frequency places this clonotype as medium-sized. This chain links TRBV30 with TRBJ1-2; TCRdb proposes TRBD1, but this gene call is untestable without DNA. In germline, CDR1 is GTSNPN, CDR2 SVGIG (reference sequence). This CDR3 spans 15 amino acids. The CDR3 sequence: CAWSVWGQANYGYTF. Looking up the rest from reference TRBV30 and TRBJ1-2 gives the full variable domain: SQTIHQWPATLVQPVGSPLSLECTVEGTSNPNLYWYRQAAGRGLQLLFYSVGIGQISSEVPQNLSASRPQDRQFILSSKKLLLSDSGFYLCAWSVWGQANYGYTFGSGTRLTVV.

The rearrangement links TRBV18 to TRBJ2-3; TCRdb calls TRBD2, which cannot be checked without DNA. Per the germline V gene, CDR1 is KGHSH and CDR2 is LQKENI. The CDR3 has 15 residues. The CDR3 sequence: CASSPSWGETDTQYF. The complete variable domain, with remaining parts taken from reference TRBV18 and TRBJ2-3, reads NAGVMQNPRHLVRRRGQEARLRCSPMKGHSHVYWYRQLPEEGLKFMVYLQKENIIDESGMPKERFSAEFPKEGPSILRIQQVVRGDSAAYFCASSPSWGETDTQYFGPGTRLTVL.

This clonotype registers medium-sized by frequency. The rearrangement joins TRBV12-3 or TRBV12-4 to TRBJ2-3; TCRdb proposes TRBD2, but this gene call is untestable without DNA. This CDR3 has 18 amino acids. The CDR3 protein is CASSLTSGGAASTDTQYF.

According to its frequency, this clonotype is medium-sized. The V gene is TRBV19, the J gene TRBJ1-2; TCRdb returns TRBD1, unconfirmable since there is no DNA. Germline-derived CDR1 and CDR2 are LNHDA and SQIVND (reference sequence). The CDR3 covers 13 residues. This chain's CDR3 is CASMGTGFFGYTF.

The chain couples TRBV7-9 to TRBJ2-1; TCRdb's D call of TRBD2 is untestable without DNA. CDR1 is SEHNR and CDR2 is FQNEAQ in the germline V gene (reference sequence). The CDR3 loop spans 15 amino acids. CDR3 sequence reads: CASNDLGLAGDEQFF.